This T cell receptor (beta chain) appears in the sequencing data of a study of cytomegalovirus exposure and HLA in healthy donors. This CDR3 spans 16 amino acids. The ends lost 1 base at V and 6 bases at J; junction bases unmatched: 7. Germline assignment: CDR1 SEHNR and CDR2 FQNEAQ (reference sequence). PCR used 60 Vbeta primers and 13 Jbeta primers. Only in-frame clones appear in the TCRdb table, and some are missing; sequencing was by immunoSEQ multiplex PCR. The table shows over 100,000 clones, with 10% occurring only once. The sequence was obtained from a man in his forties in good health and CMV-seropositive. J is TRBJ1-2 and V is TRBV7-9; the match to TRBD1 covers 11 bases. The source material was PBMCs. The CDR3 sequence is CASSLGDRGIGDGYTF. Written as DNA, the CDR3 is TGTGCCAGCAGCTTAGGGGACAGGGGGATTGGAGATGGCTACACCTTC.